The clone carrying this T cell receptor beta chain has ten or more counts. Its antigen is unknown. This specimen belongs to a study of blood T cells in healthy people across ages. Study conclusions and caveats: Greater diversity and more naive CD4+ cells were seen in long-lived donors than in aged donors.

A second PCR, run for roughly 7 to 12 cycles, used a sample-barcoded 5' primer plus a J-beta primer mix. TCRdb re-analysed the 5' RACE reads in MiXCR, keeping a single row per CDR3 protein. This table has 1.5 million to 1.9 million distinct CDR3 sequences, approximately 39% appearing once. The receptor was isolated from a woman aged 18-29 years in good health. Sequences were obtained from blood.

The CDR3 region is CASSVGGGTYEQYF. CDR3 DNA sequence: TGTGCCAGCAGCGTAGGAGGAGGGACCTACGAGCAGTACTTC. V is TRBV9 and J is TRBJ2-7, with a possible D match to TRBD2 (6 bases). The CDR3 consists of 14 residues. Trimming pared 0 bases from V and 2 bases from J, leaving 9 bases between. The germline gives CDR1 SGDLS, CDR2 YYNGEE.